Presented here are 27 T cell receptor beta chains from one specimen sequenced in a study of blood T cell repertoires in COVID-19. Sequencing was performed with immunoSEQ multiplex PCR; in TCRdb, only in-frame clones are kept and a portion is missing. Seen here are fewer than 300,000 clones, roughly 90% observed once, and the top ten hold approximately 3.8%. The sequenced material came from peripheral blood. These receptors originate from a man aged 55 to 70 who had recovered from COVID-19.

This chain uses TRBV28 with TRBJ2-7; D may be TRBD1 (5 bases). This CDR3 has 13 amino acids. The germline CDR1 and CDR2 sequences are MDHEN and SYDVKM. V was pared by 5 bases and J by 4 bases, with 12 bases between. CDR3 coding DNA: TGTGCCAGCAGTCTCAGGGTCTTTTACGAGCAGTACTTC. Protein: CASSLRVFYEQYF.

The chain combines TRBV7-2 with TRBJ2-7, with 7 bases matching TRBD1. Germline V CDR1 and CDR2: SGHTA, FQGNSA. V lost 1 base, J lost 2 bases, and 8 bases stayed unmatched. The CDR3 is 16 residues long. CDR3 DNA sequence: TGTGCCAGCAGCTTAGGATGGGGACAGCTAACCTACGAGCAGTACTTC. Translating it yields CASSLGWGQLTYEQYF.

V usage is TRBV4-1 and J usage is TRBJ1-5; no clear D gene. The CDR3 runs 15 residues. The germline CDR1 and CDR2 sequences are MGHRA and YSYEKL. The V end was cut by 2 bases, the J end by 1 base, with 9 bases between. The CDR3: CASSQSTGSNQPQHF. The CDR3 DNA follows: TGCGCCAGCAGCCAATCGACGGGAAGCAATCAGCCCCAGCATTTT.

CDR3 DNA: TGTGCCAGTAGTATAGATCTTACAGGTACAACAATGGGCTATGGCTACACCTTC. Translating it yields CASSIDLTGTTMGYGYTF. This chain joins TRBV19 and TRBJ1-2, with a possible D match to TRBD1 (5 bases). With 0 bases removed from V and 4 bases from J, the gap between germline ends came to 21 bases. From germline, CDR1 is LNHDA and CDR2 SQIVND (reference sequence). The CDR3 extends over 18 amino acids.

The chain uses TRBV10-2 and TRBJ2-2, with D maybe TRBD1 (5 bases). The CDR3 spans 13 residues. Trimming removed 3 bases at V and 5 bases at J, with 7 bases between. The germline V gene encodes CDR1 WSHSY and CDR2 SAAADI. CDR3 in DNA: TGCGCCAGCAGTGACCAGGGTACCGGGGAGCTGTTTTTT. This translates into CASSDQGTGELFF.

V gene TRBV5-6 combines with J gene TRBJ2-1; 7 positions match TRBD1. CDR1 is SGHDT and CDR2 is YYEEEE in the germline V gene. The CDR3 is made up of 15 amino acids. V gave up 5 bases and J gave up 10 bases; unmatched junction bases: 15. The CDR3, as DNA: TGTGCCAGCAGTCAGACAGGGACGGCCCGCAAGGAGCAGTTCTTC. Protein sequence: CASSQTGTARKEQFF. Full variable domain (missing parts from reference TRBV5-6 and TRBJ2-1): DAGVTQSPTHLIKTRGQQVTLRCSPKSGHDTVSWYQQALGQGPQFIFQYYEEEERQRGNFPDRFSGHQFPNYSSELNVNALLLGDSALYLCASSQTGTARKEQFFGPGTRLTVL.

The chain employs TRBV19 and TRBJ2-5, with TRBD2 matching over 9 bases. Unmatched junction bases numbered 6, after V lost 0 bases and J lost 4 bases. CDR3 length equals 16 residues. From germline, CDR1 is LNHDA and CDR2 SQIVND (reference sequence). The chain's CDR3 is CASSIEASGAGETQYF. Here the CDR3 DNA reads TGTGCCAGTAGTATAGAGGCTAGCGGGGCGGGAGAGACCCAGTACTTC.

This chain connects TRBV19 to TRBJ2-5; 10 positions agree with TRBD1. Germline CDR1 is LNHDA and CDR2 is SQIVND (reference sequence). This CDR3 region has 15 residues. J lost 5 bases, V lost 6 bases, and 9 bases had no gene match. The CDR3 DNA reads TGTGCCAGTAGGGGCCGGACAGGGGGTAAGGAGACCCAGTACTTC. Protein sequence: CASRGRTGGKETQYF.

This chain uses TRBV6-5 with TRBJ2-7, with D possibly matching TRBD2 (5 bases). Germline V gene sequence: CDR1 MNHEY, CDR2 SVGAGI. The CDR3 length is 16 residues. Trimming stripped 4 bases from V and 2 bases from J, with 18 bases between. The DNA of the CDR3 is TGTGCCAGCAGTTCCCCCCTAGGTAGCGCGCCCTACGAGCAGTACTTC. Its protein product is CASSSPLGSAPYEQYF.

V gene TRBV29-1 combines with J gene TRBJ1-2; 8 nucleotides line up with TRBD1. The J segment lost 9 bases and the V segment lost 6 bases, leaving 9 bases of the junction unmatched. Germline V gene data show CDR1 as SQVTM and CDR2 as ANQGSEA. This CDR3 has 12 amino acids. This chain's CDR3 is CSVGTGGTSYTF. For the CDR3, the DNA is TGCAGCGTCGGTACAGGGGGAACAAGCTACACCTTC.

Written as DNA, the CDR3 is TGTGCCAGTAGGAGACGTCCCGGGACAGGGTTCTACGAGCAGTACTTC. Translating gives CASRRRPGTGFYEQYF. The rearrangement links TRBV19 to TRBJ2-7, with 9 bases aligning to TRBD1. The V gene's germline CDR1 is LNHDA and CDR2 SQIVND (reference sequence). The CDR3 runs to 16 residues. V was clipped by 6 bases and J by 3 bases; unmatched bases: 12. The entire variable domain, with the rest obtained from reference TRBV19 and TRBJ2-7, is as follows: DGGITQSPKYLFRKEGQNVTLSCEQNLNHDAMYWYRQDPGQGLRLIYYSQIVNDFQKGDIAEGYSVSREKKESFPLTVTSAQKNPTAFYLCASRRRPGTGFYEQYFGPGTRLTVT.

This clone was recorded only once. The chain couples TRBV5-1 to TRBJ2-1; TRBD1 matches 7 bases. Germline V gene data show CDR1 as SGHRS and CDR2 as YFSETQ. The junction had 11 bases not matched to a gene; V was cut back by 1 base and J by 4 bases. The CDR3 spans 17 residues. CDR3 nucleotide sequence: TGCGCCAGCAGCTTGAATATAGGGGGCACTTTTTACAATGAGCAGTTCTTC. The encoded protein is CASSLNIGGTFYNEQFF.

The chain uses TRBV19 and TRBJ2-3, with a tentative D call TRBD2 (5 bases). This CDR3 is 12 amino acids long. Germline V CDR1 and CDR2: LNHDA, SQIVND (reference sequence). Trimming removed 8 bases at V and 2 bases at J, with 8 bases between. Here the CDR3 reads CASRETTDTQYF. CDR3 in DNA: TGTGCCAGTCGGGAAACCACAGATACGCAGTATTTT.

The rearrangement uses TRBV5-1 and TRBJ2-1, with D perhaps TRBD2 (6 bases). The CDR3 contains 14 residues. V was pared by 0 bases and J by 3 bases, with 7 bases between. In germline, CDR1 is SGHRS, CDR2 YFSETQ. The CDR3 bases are TGCGCCAGCAGCTTGGGGGACTTCTACAATGAGCAGTTCTTC. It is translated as CASSLGDFYNEQFF. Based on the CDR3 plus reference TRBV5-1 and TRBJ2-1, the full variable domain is KAGVTQTPRYLIKTRGQQVTLSCSPISGHRSVSWYQQTPGQGLQFLFEYFSETQRNKGNFPGRFSGRQFSNSRSEMNVSTLELGDSALYLCASSLGDFYNEQFFGPGTRLTVL.

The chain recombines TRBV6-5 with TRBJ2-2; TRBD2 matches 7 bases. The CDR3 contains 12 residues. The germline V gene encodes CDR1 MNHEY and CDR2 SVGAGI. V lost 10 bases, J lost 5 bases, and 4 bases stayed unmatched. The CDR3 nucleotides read TGTGCCACCTCCGGGGGGACCGGGGAGCTGTTTTTT. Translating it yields CATSGGTGELFF.

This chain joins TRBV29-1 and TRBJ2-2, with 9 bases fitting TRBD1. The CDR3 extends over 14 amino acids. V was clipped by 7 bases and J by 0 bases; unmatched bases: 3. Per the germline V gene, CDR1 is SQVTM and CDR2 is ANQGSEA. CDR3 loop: CSARQGANTGELFF. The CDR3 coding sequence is TGCAGCGCTCGACAGGGGGCGAACACCGGGGAGCTGTTTTTT.

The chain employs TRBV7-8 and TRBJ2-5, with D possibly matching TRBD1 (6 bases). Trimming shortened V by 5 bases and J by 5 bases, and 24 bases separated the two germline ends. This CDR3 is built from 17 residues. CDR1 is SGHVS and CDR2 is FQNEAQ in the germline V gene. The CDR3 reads CASSRRPRQVQGETQYF. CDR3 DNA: TGTGCCAGCAGCCGCCGCCCGAGACAGGTCCAGGGGGAGACCCAGTACTTC.

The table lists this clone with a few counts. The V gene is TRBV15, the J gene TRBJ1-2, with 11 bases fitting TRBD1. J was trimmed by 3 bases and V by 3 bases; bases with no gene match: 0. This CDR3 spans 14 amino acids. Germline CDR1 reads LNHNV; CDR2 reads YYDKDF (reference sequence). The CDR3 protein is CATSRDRGHYGYTF. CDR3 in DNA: TGTGCCACCAGCAGGGACAGGGGGCACTATGGCTACACCTTC.

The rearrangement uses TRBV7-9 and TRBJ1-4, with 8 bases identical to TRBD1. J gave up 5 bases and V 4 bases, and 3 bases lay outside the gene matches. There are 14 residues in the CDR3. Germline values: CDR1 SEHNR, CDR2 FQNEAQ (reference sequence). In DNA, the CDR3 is TGTGCCAGCAGCTGGGACAGGAAAAATGAAAAACTGTTTTTT. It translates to CASSWDRKNEKLFF.

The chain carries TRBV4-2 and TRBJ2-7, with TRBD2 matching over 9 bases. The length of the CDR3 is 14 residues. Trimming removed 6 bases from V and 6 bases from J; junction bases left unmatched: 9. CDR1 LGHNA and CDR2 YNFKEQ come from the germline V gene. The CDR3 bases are TGTGCCAGCAGTCCCTTAGCGGGGGAGCGCGAGCAGTACTTC. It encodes CASSPLAGEREQYF.

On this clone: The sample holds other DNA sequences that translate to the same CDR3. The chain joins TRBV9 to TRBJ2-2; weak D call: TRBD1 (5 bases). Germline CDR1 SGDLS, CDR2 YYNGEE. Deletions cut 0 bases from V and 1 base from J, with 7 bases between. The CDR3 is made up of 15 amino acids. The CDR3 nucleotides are TGTGCCAGCAGCGTAGAGGGGCTGAACACCGGGGAGCTGTTTTTT. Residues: CASSVEGLNTGELFF.

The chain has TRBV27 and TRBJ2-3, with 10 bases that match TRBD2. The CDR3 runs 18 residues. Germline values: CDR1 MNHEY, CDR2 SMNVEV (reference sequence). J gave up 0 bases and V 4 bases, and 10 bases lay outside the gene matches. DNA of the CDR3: TGTGCCAGCAGTTCGCAGCGGGGGGGATTTTCTAGCACAGATACGCAGTATTTT. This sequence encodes CASSSQRGGFSSTDTQYF.

The CDR3 loop is CASSAGQAQETQYF. CDR3 nucleotides: TGTGCCAGCAGCGCCGGACAGGCCCAAGAGACCCAGTACTTC. This rearrangement joins TRBV5-4 to TRBJ2-5, with TRBD1 matching over 7 bases. The V gene end was trimmed by 4 bases and the J gene end by 1 base; junction bases not matched to a gene: 4. The CDR3 is 14 amino acids. The germline CDR1 and CDR2 sequences are SGHNT and YYREEE (reference sequence).

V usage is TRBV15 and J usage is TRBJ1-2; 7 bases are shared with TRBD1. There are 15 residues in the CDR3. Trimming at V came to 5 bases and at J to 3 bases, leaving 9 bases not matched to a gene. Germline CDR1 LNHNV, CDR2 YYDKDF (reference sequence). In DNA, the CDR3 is TGTGCCACCAGCGAAGGAGAGGGGGCCGACTATGGCTACACCTTC. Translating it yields CATSEGEGADYGYTF.

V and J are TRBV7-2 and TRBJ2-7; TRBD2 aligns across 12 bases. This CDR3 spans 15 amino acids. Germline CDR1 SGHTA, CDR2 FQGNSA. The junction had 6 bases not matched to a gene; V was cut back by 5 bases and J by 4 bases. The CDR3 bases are TGTGCCAGCAGCAAAACTAGCGGGGGGTTATACGAGCAGTACTTC. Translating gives CASSKTSGGLYEQYF.

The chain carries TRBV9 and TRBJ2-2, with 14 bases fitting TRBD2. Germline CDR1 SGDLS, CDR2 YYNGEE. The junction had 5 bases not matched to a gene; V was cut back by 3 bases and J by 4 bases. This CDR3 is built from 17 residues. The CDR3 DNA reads TGTGCCAGCAGCGGCGGACTAGCGGGGGGCGGCACCGGGGAGCTGTTTTTT. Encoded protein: CASSGGLAGGGTGELFF.

CDR3 in amino acids: CSGARTGDTDTQYF. The CDR3, as DNA: TGCAGCGGTGCTCGGACAGGAGACACAGATACGCAGTATTTT. The chain couples TRBV29-1 to TRBJ2-3, with TRBD1 matching over 7 bases. J was trimmed by 2 bases and V by 7 bases; bases with no gene match: 9. The germline V gene has CDR1 SQVTM and CDR2 ANQGSEA. CDR3 length: 14 amino acids.